The clone carrying this T cell receptor (beta chain) was observed at least ten times. Its antigen is undetermined. The sample is drawn from a study of blood T cells in healthy people across ages. On the study more broadly: Every two T cells gave about one barcoded beta molecule via template switching.

Findings and limits, study-wide: Greater diversity and more naive CD4+ cells were seen in long-lived donors than in aged donors.

Primed by a sample-barcoded 5' primer and a J-beta primer mix, a second PCR proceeded for 7 to 11 cycles. MiXCR was run by TCRdb on the 5' RACE reads, yielding one entry per CDR3 protein. The sample records hundreds of thousands of distinct CDR3 sequences, 29% being singletons. V was trimmed by 6 bases and J by 5 bases, leaving 16 bases between them. The CDR3 spans 13 residues. Germline-derived CDR1 and CDR2 are DFQATT and SNEGSKA (reference sequence). The V and J genes are TRBV20-1 and TRBJ2-5, with D possibly matching TRBD1 (5 bases). The specimen sequenced was blood. The sequence came from a woman older than 75 in good health. The CDR3 bases are TGCAGTGCCAGACGGACATCTGGGGAGACCCAGTACTTC. It encodes CSARRTSGETQYF.